The text below deals with one T cell receptor beta chain. These data originate in a study of glioma-infiltrating T cells after dendritic cell vaccination. Time point specified: after dendritic cell vaccination, including at tumor progression/relapse. Trimming removed 4 bases at V and 3 bases at J, with 12 bases between. Germline V CDR1 and CDR2: MNHEY, SVGAGI. The CDR3 extends over 15 amino acids. The data were produced by immunoSEQ multiplex PCR, yet TCRdb's version contains in-frame clones alone and is incomplete. The sample includes roughly 80,000 clones, more than 75% seen only once; the top ten take approximately 2.4%.

The input for sequencing was blood, taken after dendritic cell vaccination. The chain recombines TRBV6-5 with TRBJ2-2; D is undetermined. The clonotype originates from a human donor with glioblastoma. CDR3 nucleotides: TGTGCCAGCAGTTCGCCCAAGCGCCACACCGGGGAGCTGTTTTTT. It codes for CASSSPKRHTGELFF.